Presented here are 27 T cell receptor beta chains from one specimen sequenced in a study of shared clonotypes between healthy human individuals. Repertoires were generated with immunoSEQ multiplex PCR, while TCRdb's copy carries only in-frame clones and drops some. The data show about 2.1 million clones, just under 95% seen once. Terminally differentiated effector memory CD45RA+ cells were excluded from the naive CD8 cells, which were CD45RO-negative and positively selected for CCR7. Sequencing was carried out using naive CD8+ T cells from PBMCs. These receptors were collected from a man in his late teens or twenties in good health. Some clones in this sample may be carry-over from other donors' samples.

V usage is TRBV11-2 and J usage is TRBJ1-4; no definite D call. V lost 2 bases, J lost 0 bases, and 10 bases lay in between. Germline V gene data show CDR1 as SGHAT and CDR2 as FQNNGV. CDR3 length: 16 residues. CDR3 nucleotides: TGTGCCAGCAGCTTATTTAAAAGCGCAACTAATGAAAAACTGTTTTTT. This sequence encodes CASSLFKSATNEKLFF.

This clone was seen a single time. This chain connects TRBV28 to TRBJ2-7; 10 nucleotides align to TRBD2. This CDR3 has 13 amino acids. Per the germline V gene, CDR1 is MDHEN and CDR2 is SYDVKM. The V and J ends lost 5 bases and 7 bases, in that order; junction bases with no gene match: 5. The CDR3 spells CASSILAGREQYF. The CDR3 DNA reads as TGTGCCAGCAGTATACTAGCGGGAAGGGAGCAGTACTTC.

This clone has a single count. CDR3 in amino acids: CASSLVLAVTGELFF. The CDR3 DNA sequence: TGTGCCAGCAGCTTGGTTCTAGCGGTTACCGGGGAGCTGTTTTTT. The V and J genes are TRBV5-5 and TRBJ2-2, with 7 bases identical to TRBD2. Germline loops: CDR1 SGHKS, CDR2 YYEKEE (reference sequence). The CDR3 consists of 15 residues. V was clipped by 0 bases and J by 5 bases; unmatched bases: 4.

The chain carries TRBV7-3 and TRBJ2-1; 11 positions agree with TRBD2. The germline V gene encodes CDR1 SGHTA and CDR2 FQGTGA. The CDR3 extends over 15 amino acids. V shed 4 bases and J 5 bases; nucleotides not matched to a gene: 4. The CDR3 region has the DNA TGTGCCAGCAGCTCCGGACTAGCGGGCCACAATGAGCAGTTCTTC. This translates into CASSSGLAGHNEQFF.

The genes are TRBV6-5 and TRBJ2-1, with 8 bases lining up with TRBD2. Trimming at V came to 4 bases and at J to 6 bases, leaving 8 bases not matched to a gene. CDR3 length equals 15 residues. The V gene's germline CDR1 is MNHEY and CDR2 SVGAGI. The CDR3 DNA reads as TGTGCCAGCAGTTCAGGGCCAGGGACTAGCAATGAGCAGTTCTTC. Its translation: CASSSGPGTSNEQFF.

J is TRBJ2-5 and V is TRBV9; 10 bases are a match to TRBD1. CDR3 length equals 15 residues. The V and J ends lost 3 bases and 4 bases, in that order; junction bases with no gene match: 6. In germline, CDR1 is SGDLS, CDR2 YYNGEE. The CDR3 DNA follows: TGTGCCAGCAGCGGGGGGACAGGGGTTTCAGAGACCCAGTACTTC. Amino acid sequence: CASSGGTGVSETQYF. The whole variable domain, filled in from reference TRBV9 and TRBJ2-5, reads DSGVTQTPKHLITATGQRVTLRCSPRSGDLSVYWYQQSLDQGLQFLIQYYNGEERAKGNILERFSAQQFPDLHSELNLSSLELGDSALYFCASSGGTGVSETQYFGPGTRLLVL.

V and J are TRBV27 and TRBJ2-7; 13 bases align to TRBD2. In germline, CDR1 is MNHEY, CDR2 SMNVEV (reference sequence). V shed 2 bases and J 6 bases; nucleotides not matched to a gene: 4. The CDR3 has 15 amino acids. This CDR3 is CASSLGRLAGGEQYF. For the CDR3, the DNA is TGTGCCAGCAGTTTAGGACGACTAGCGGGAGGCGAGCAGTACTTC.

The CDR3 DNA reads TGTGCCAGCAGTTACTCCCTAGGGAATCAGCCCCAGCATTTT. Protein: CASSYSLGNQPQHF. The chain combines TRBV6-5 with TRBJ1-5; D ambiguous. The CDR3 contains 14 residues. From germline, CDR1 is MNHEY and CDR2 SVGAGI. V lost 0 bases and J 4 bases, leaving 7 bases between the germline ends.

The rearrangement joins TRBV19 to TRBJ2-1, with 9 bases that match TRBD2. In germline, CDR1 is LNHDA, CDR2 SQIVND (reference sequence). This CDR3 spans 15 amino acids. With 5 bases clipped from V and 4 bases from J, the junction kept 6 bases outside the gene matches. This CDR3 is CASSHSGSSYNEQFF. The CDR3 bases are TGTGCCAGTAGTCATAGCGGGAGTTCTTACAATGAGCAGTTCTTC. The complete variable domain, with remaining parts taken from reference TRBV19 and TRBJ2-1, reads DGGITQSPKYLFRKEGQNVTLSCEQNLNHDAMYWYRQDPGQGLRLIYYSQIVNDFQKGDIAEGYSVSREKKESFPLTVTSAQKNPTAFYLCASSHSGSSYNEQFFGPGTRLTVL.

This clone was observed a single time. The chain employs TRBV6-6 and TRBJ2-5; 9 positions agree with TRBD2. From germline, CDR1 is MNHNY and CDR2 SVGAGI (reference sequence). V lost 2 bases and J lost 1; bases outside the gene matches: 5. This CDR3 is 16 amino acids long. The CDR3 DNA follows: TGTGCCAGCAGTTACCTGTCTAGCGGGACCCAAGAGACCCAGTACTTC. Its translation: CASSYLSSGTQETQYF.

This chain connects TRBV7-9 to TRBJ2-2, with 9 bases that match TRBD2. Losses at the gene ends were 4 bases for V and 5 bases for J; bases not matched to a gene: 5. Germline CDR1 and CDR2: SEHNR and FQNEAQ (reference sequence). The CDR3 is 15 amino acids. DNA for the CDR3: TGTGCCAGCAGCTATAGCGGGAGTGAGACCGGGGAGCTGTTTTTT. This gives the protein CASSYSGSETGELFF.

V gene TRBV27 combines with J gene TRBJ2-7; 8 nucleotides align to TRBD1. The CDR3 is 15 residues long. The germline V gene has CDR1 MNHEY and CDR2 SMNVEV (reference sequence). Germline trimming cut 5 bases from V and 3 bases from J; bases unmatched to any gene: 9. The CDR3 DNA reads as TGTGCCAGCAGTCCCCCGCAGGGGGCCGTCTACGAGCAGTACTTC. Protein: CASSPPQGAVYEQYF.

The V gene is TRBV7-3, the J gene TRBJ2-1; 12 nucleotides match TRBD2. Germline values: CDR1 SGHTA, CDR2 FQGTGA. V dropped 5 bases and J dropped 4; count of bases not matched to a gene: 15. This CDR3 is built from 19 residues. The CDR3, as DNA: TGTGCCAGCAGCAATTCCGGGACTAGCGGGCGACTCCCTTACAATGAGCAGTTCTTC. This translates into CASSNSGTSGRLPYNEQFF. Complete variable domain (other parts from reference TRBV7-3 and TRBJ2-1): GAGVSQTPSNKVTEKGKYVELRCDPISGHTALYWYRQSLGQGPEFLIYFQGTGAADDSGLPNDRFFAVRPEGSVSTLKIQRTERGDSAVYLCASSNSGTSGRLPYNEQFFGPGTRLTVL.

V gene TRBV28 combines with J gene TRBJ2-7; D is unresolved. This CDR3 region has 14 residues. The V end lost 3 bases, the J end lost 1 base, and 10 bases lay between the germline ends. Germline V gene lookup returns CDR1 MDHEN and CDR2 SYDVKM. Here the CDR3 reads CASSLMGSSYEQYF. The CDR3 nucleotides are TGTGCCAGCAGTTTGATGGGATCGTCCTACGAGCAGTACTTC.

J is TRBJ2-1 and V is TRBV15, with TRBD2 as a possible D gene (7 bases). Germline CDR1 is LNHNV and CDR2 is YYDKDF (reference sequence). V was trimmed by 4 bases and J by 6 bases, leaving 19 bases between them. The CDR3 sequence is 16 residues long. CDR3 DNA: TGTGCCACCAGCATGTGGGGGCTAGCGGTTGTCAATGAGCAGTTCTTC. This sequence encodes CATSMWGLAVVNEQFF.

This chain links TRBV7-6 with TRBJ2-3; D is perhaps TRBD2 (6 bases). Germline V gene data show CDR1 as SGHVS and CDR2 as FNYEAQ. There are 15 residues in the CDR3. The V and J ends lost 1 base and 3 bases respectively, with 11 bases between them. The CDR3 loop is CASSLGLEGTDTQYF. CDR3 in DNA: TGTGCCAGCAGCTTAGGGCTGGAGGGGACAGATACGCAGTATTTT.

The chain couples TRBV27 to TRBJ2-1; the D gene is possibly TRBD1 (6 bases). The CDR3 has 18 amino acids. Germline CDR1 reads MNHEY; CDR2 reads SMNVEV (reference sequence). V was cut by 3 bases and J by 4 bases, with 22 bases left in between. CDR3 amino acids: CASSLGIQTLGTYNEQFF. CDR3 in DNA: TGTGCCAGCAGTTTGGGGATCCAAACCCTTGGGACATACAATGAGCAGTTCTTC.

The chain links TRBV5-6 to TRBJ1-1; TRBD1 matches 7 bases. The ends lost 1 base at V and 1 base at J; junction bases unmatched: 4. Germline CDR1 is SGHDT and CDR2 is YYEEEE. CDR3 size: 15 residues. The CDR3 DNA reads TGTGCCAGCAGCTTGCTACAGGGGCGGAACACTGAAGCTTTCTTT. Translating gives CASSLLQGRNTEAFF.

The gene calls are TRBV27 and TRBJ2-7; D unresolved. The V end was cut by 1 base, the J end by 2 bases, with 15 bases between. The CDR3 extends over 16 amino acids. CDR1 is MNHEY and CDR2 is SMNVEV in the germline V gene (reference sequence). The CDR3 coding sequence is TGTGCCAGCAGTTTATTTGGGTTTACCAAGCCCTACGAGCAGTACTTC. Its translation is CASSLFGFTKPYEQYF.

The V gene is TRBV9, the J gene TRBJ2-7; 9 bases map to TRBD2. This CDR3 region has 16 residues. The V and J ends lost 4 bases and 5 bases, in that order; junction bases with no gene match: 13. In germline, CDR1 is SGDLS, CDR2 YYNGEE. CDR3 DNA sequence: TGTGCCAGCAGCCCCCGGGCTAGCGGGATCATAAACGAGCAGTACTTC. Amino acid sequence: CASSPRASGIINEQYF.

This chain's CDR3 is CASSHFRGTEAFF. The CDR3, as DNA: TGTGCCAGCAGTCATTTTCGGGGCACTGAAGCTTTCTTT. The chain links TRBV25-1 to TRBJ1-1; the D is unclear. The CDR3 sequence is 13 residues long. From germline, CDR1 is MGHDK and CDR2 SYGVNS. Trimming pared 5 bases from V and 4 bases from J, leaving 11 bases between.

The chain has TRBV28 and TRBJ2-6; D gene unclear. V was cut by 0 bases and J by 2 bases, with 8 bases left in between. The CDR3 is made up of 16 amino acids. Germline CDR1 reads MDHEN; CDR2 reads SYDVKM. The CDR3 bases are TGTGCCAGCAGTTTATGGGCAGTAGCTGGGGCCAACGTCCTGACTTTC. It specifies CASSLWAVAGANVLTF. The variable domain in full, completed from reference TRBV28 and TRBJ2-6, reads DVKVTQSSRYLVKRTGEKVFLECVQDMDHENMFWYRQDPGLGLRLIYFSYDVKMKEKGDIPEGYSVSREKKERFSLILESASTNQTSMYLCASSLWAVAGANVLTFGAGSRLTVL.

This clone came up once. The chain joins TRBV10-3 to TRBJ1-1; D is possibly TRBD1 (5 bases). V was shortened by 5 bases and J by 1 base, with 14 bases between the two germline ends. Germline V gives CDR1 ENHRY, CDR2 SYGVKD. CDR3 size: 15 residues. The CDR3 protein is CAISRESQGNTEAFF. CDR3 bases: TGTGCCATCAGTCGCGAATCCCAGGGGAACACTGAAGCTTTCTTT.

Remarks on this clone: The junction differs from germline at one of its ends, possibly a read error. The chain combines TRBV6-1 with TRBJ2-5; TRBD1 agrees at 9 bases. Germline values: CDR1 MNHNS, CDR2 SASEGT. There are 13 residues in the CDR3. The CDR3 here is CVSRGQGRETQYF. In nucleotides, the CDR3 is TGTGTCAGCAGGGGACAGGGCCGGGAGACCCAGTACTTC.

The chain employs TRBV9 and TRBJ2-1, with no clear D. V was pared by 4 bases and J by 0 bases, with 11 bases between. The CDR3 contains 15 residues. CDR1 is SGDLS, CDR2 YYNGEE, per germline. CDR3 nucleotide sequence: TGTGCCAGCAGCCCTGAGGCCCCCTCCTACAATGAGCAGTTCTTC. Protein product: CASSPEAPSYNEQFF.

This sequence joins TRBV7-9 and TRBJ2-1, with D tentatively TRBD2 (6 bases). This CDR3 spans 15 amino acids. V was clipped by 5 bases and J by 0 bases, with 11 bases between them. Germline V CDR1 and CDR2: SEHNR, FQNEAQ (reference sequence). The chain's CDR3 is CASSPGRYSYNEQFF. CDR3 DNA sequence: TGTGCCAGCAGCCCCGGGAGATACTCCTACAATGAGCAGTTCTTC.

The J gene is TRBJ1-1, the V gene TRBV7-9; D perhaps matches TRBD1 (6 bases). CDR3 length equals 15 residues. Deletions cut 6 bases from V and 0 bases from J, with 14 bases between. Germline V gene lookup returns CDR1 SEHNR and CDR2 FQNEAQ (reference sequence). CDR3 bases: TGTGCCAGCAGGTCCGGGGGCGCAGTGAACACTGAAGCTTTCTTT. This codes for CASRSGGAVNTEAFF.